The 11 T cell receptor beta chains given below trace back to one sample, sequenced in a study of T-cell memory formation after mild COVID-19. TCRdb re-called the 5' RACE reads with MiXCR, one entry per CDR3 protein. Of roughly 380,000 distinct CDR3 sequences listed, approximately 29% are singletons. The sequencing input was PBMCs or a T cell subset sorted from them (not recorded which). These TCRs come from an adult woman who had mild COVID-19 (a few samples of this study predate the infection). Cell type and time point are not known.

This chain links TRBV5-1 with TRBJ2-5, with 7 positions matching TRBD1. CDR3 length equals 18 residues. The germline V gene encodes CDR1 SGHRS and CDR2 YFSETQ. Losses at the gene ends were 4 bases for V and 2 bases for J; bases not matched to a gene: 17. The CDR3 sequence is CASSEGQHPFPAQETQYF. The CDR3 DNA reads TGCGCCAGCAGCGAGGGACAGCATCCATTCCCAGCACAAGAGACCCAGTACTTC.

The J gene is TRBJ2-2, the V gene TRBV5-1; 14 bases agree with TRBD2. Germline trimming cut 4 bases from V and 1 base from J; bases unmatched to any gene: 6. Germline values: CDR1 SGHRS, CDR2 YFSETQ. The length of the CDR3 is 18 residues. The CDR3 DNA reads TGCGCCAGCAGCGGAGGGACTAGCGGGGGCCGGAACACCGGGGAGCTGTTTTTT. It is translated as CASSGGTSGGRNTGELFF.

V usage is TRBV14 and J usage is TRBJ2-1, with D tentatively TRBD1 (5 bases). This CDR3 has 15 amino acids. Germline CDR1 SGHDN, CDR2 FVKESK. The ends were cut back, 5 bases at V and 0 bases at J, with 11 bases in the middle. The CDR3 region is CASSIYRSSYNEQFF. CDR3 sequence (DNA): TGTGCCAGCAGCATCTACAGGAGCTCCTACAATGAGCAGTTCTTC.

The CDR3 DNA is TGCGCCAGCAGCCAAGCATTCGACAGTTCCTACGAGCAGTACTTC. The encoded protein is CASSQAFDSSYEQYF. The V call is TRBV4-3, the J call TRBJ2-7; possibly TRBD1 for D (5 bases). V lost 1 base and J lost 1, with 11 bases in between. Per germline, CDR1 LGHNA and CDR2 YSLEER. The CDR3 is made up of 15 amino acids.

V gene TRBV7-2 combines with J gene TRBJ2-7; 10 nucleotides line up with TRBD2. J was trimmed by 2 bases and V by 1 base; bases with no gene match: 8. The CDR3 contains 17 residues. CDR1 and CDR2 from the germline V gene are SGHTA and FQGNSA. The CDR3 reads CASSLGGQREGTYEQYF. The CDR3 DNA reads TGTGCCAGCAGCTTAGGTGGGCAGCGGGAGGGAACCTACGAGCAGTACTTC.

This clonotype was seen ten or more times. The J gene is TRBJ2-7, the V gene TRBV3-1, with 12 bases lining up with TRBD2. The CDR3 spans 16 residues. Germline V CDR1 and CDR2: LGHDT, YNNKEL (reference sequence). V shed 4 bases, J shed 3 bases, and the junction held 7 bases outside the gene matches. The DNA of the CDR3 is TGTGCCAGCAGCCTACGCCCGACTAGCGGGAGCTACGAGCAGTACTTC. Translated, it gives CASSLRPTSGSYEQYF.

There are a few counts of this clonotype. The chain carries TRBV6-6 and TRBJ2-1, with D possibly being TRBD2 (6 bases). This CDR3 contains 15 residues. The V gene's germline CDR1 is MNHNY and CDR2 SVGAGI (reference sequence). Between the trimmed V and J ends, which lost 5 bases and 3 bases, there was a span of 14 bases. The CDR3 spells CASSPPGTHYNEQFF. In DNA form, the CDR3 reads TGTGCCAGCAGTCCGCCCGGGACTCACTACAATGAGCAGTTCTTC.

This chain uses TRBV24-1 with TRBJ2-3, with TRBD2 matching over 7 bases. Germline trimming cut 3 bases from V and 5 bases from J; bases unmatched to any gene: 7. Germline values: CDR1 KGHDR, CDR2 SFDVKD. This CDR3 has 15 residues. The CDR3 region is CATSDPRTREDTQYF. The DNA for the CDR3 is TGTGCCACCAGTGATCCCCGGACTAGAGAAGATACGCAGTATTTT.

The chain joins TRBV5-1 to TRBJ2-7, with D possibly being TRBD1 or TRBD2 (7 bases each). The CDR3 has 16 amino acids. In germline, CDR1 is SGHRS, CDR2 YFSETQ. The germline V and J ends were trimmed by 4 bases and 0 bases, with 17 bases remaining between them. CDR3 amino acids: CASSPRGGGSSYEQYF. In DNA, the CDR3 is TGCGCCAGCAGCCCTAGAGGGGGCGGGAGCTCCTACGAGCAGTACTTC.

This clonotype appeared a few times. The chain has TRBV5-4 and TRBJ1-1; D unclear. The germline CDR1 and CDR2 sequences are SGHNT and YYREEE (reference sequence). The CDR3 length is 13 residues. V was trimmed by 0 bases and J by 3 bases, leaving 6 bases between them. CDR3 sequence reads: CASSLEVYTEAFF. The CDR3 DNA is TGTGCCAGCAGCTTGGAAGTTTACACTGAAGCTTTCTTT.

This clonotype was seen a handful of times. The chain employs TRBV6-1 and TRBJ2-1, with 8 nucleotides matching TRBD1. CDR3 size: 14 residues. CDR1 MNHNS and CDR2 SASEGT come from the germline V gene. V shed 6 bases, J shed 7 bases, and the junction held 8 bases outside the gene matches. This CDR3 reads CASSGRTGPNEQFF. CDR3 bases: TGTGCCAGCAGCGGACGGACAGGGCCGAATGAGCAGTTCTTC.